The 21 T cell receptor beta chains given below trace back to one sample, sequenced in a study of Ad26.COV2.S vaccination and SARS-CoV-2 variants. The method was immunoSEQ multiplex PCR; TCRdb's version includes in-frame clones alone and lacks a portion of them. Among more than 300,000 clones, around 85% were seen once, and the ten largest hold 2% to 2.5%. The treatment was: 15 to 20 received Ad26.COV2.S at low or high dose, single or two shots; roughly 5 received placebo; per-sample allocation not given. Samples came from day 63 after the first vaccine or placebo injection. This sample comprised peripheral blood, obtained in a trial of Ad26.COV2.S vaccine versus placebo. The receptors were gathered from a person between 18 and 60 years old who received the Ad26.COV2.S COVID-19 vaccine or a placebo.

CDR3 nucleotide sequence: TGTGCCAGCAGTTTTGGATCCCCCTACAATGAGCAGTTCTTC. Amino acids: CASSFGSPYNEQFF. V usage is TRBV28 and J usage is TRBJ2-1, with D hard to call. The CDR3 has 14 amino acids. Trimming took off 3 bases at V and 2 bases at J, with 8 bases between the two ends. In germline, CDR1 is MDHEN, CDR2 SYDVKM.

This clone occurred a few times. This chain connects TRBV7-9 to TRBJ2-7; 10 bases are shared with TRBD1. The CDR3 runs to 14 residues. Germline V gives CDR1 SEHNR, CDR2 FQNEAQ (reference sequence). Trimming took 6 bases from V and 3 from J; bases not matched to a gene: 5. In nucleotides, the CDR3 is TGTGCCAGCAGTCCCGGGACAGGGGACTACGAGCAGTACTTC. Translation gives CASSPGTGDYEQYF.

This clone was recorded once. Here the CDR3 reads CASSLTPRGEQYF. The DNA for the CDR3 is TGTGCCAGCAGTTTAACCCCGAGGGGCGAGCAGTACTTC. This chain joins TRBV11-3 and TRBJ2-7, with D possibly being TRBD1 or TRBD2 (5 bases each). With 6 bases removed from V and 6 bases from J, the gap between germline ends came to 15 bases. Germline CDR1 SGHNT, CDR2 YENEEA. This CDR3 contains 13 residues. Full variable domain (missing parts from reference TRBV11-3 and TRBJ2-7): EAGVVQSPRYKIIEKKQPVAFWCNPISGHNTLYWYLQNLGQGPELLIRYENEEAVDDSQLPKDRFSAERLKGVDSTLKIQPAELGDSAVYLCASSLTPRGEQYFGPGTRLTVT.

The chain is built from TRBV7-2 and TRBJ1-1; no reliable D call. The CDR3 is 15 residues long. Germline V gives CDR1 SGHTA, CDR2 FQGNSA. V gave up 7 bases and J gave up 1 base, with 16 bases separating them. CDR3 residues: CASTTHLPGNTEAFF. CDR3 in DNA: TGTGCCAGCACCACTCACCTTCCGGGGAACACTGAAGCTTTCTTT.

V usage is TRBV19 and J usage is TRBJ2-7, with D perhaps TRBD2 (6 bases). The CDR3 is 15 amino acids. Trimming took off 3 bases at V and 5 bases at J, with 17 bases between the two ends. Per germline, CDR1 LNHDA and CDR2 SQIVND (reference sequence). CDR3 sequence reads: CASSIAPGRGNEQYF. In DNA form, the CDR3 reads TGTGCCAGTAGTATCGCCCCCGGGAGAGGGAACGAGCAGTACTTC.

The rearrangement uses TRBV11-2 and TRBJ2-7; possibly TRBD2 for D (7 bases). The CDR3 runs 15 residues. CDR1 is SGHAT, CDR2 FQNNGV, per germline. Trimming cost V 5 bases and J 0 bases, with 14 bases left between them. The CDR3 here is CASSAQGGLSYEQYF. Here the CDR3 DNA reads TGTGCCAGCAGCGCACAGGGAGGGCTCTCCTACGAGCAGTACTTC. The full variable domain, rest sourced from reference TRBV11-2 and TRBJ2-7, is EAGVAQSPRYKIIEKRQSVAFWCNPISGHATLYWYQQILGQGPKLLIQFQNNGVVDDSQLPKDRFSAERLKGVDSTLKIQPAKLEDSAVYLCASSAQGGLSYEQYFGPGTRLTVT.

The rearrangement uses TRBV11-2 and TRBJ2-2; D is possibly TRBD2 (6 bases). The V gene's germline CDR1 is SGHAT and CDR2 FQNNGV. The CDR3 sequence is 16 residues long. V was cut by 6 bases and J by 0 bases, with 14 bases left in between. CDR3 region: CASSSPGLTNTGELFF. CDR3 in DNA: TGTGCCAGCAGTTCTCCGGGACTTACGAACACCGGGGAGCTGTTTTTT.

The rearrangement joins TRBV3-1 (or the pseudogene TRBV3-2) to TRBJ1-1; D is ambiguous. The CDR3 consists of 14 residues. The V end was cut by 1 base, the J end by 2 bases, with 8 bases between. Germline CDR1 reads LGHDT; CDR2 reads YNNKEL (reference sequence). The CDR3 DNA follows: TGTGCCAGCAGCCAAGTTAGTACCAACACTGAAGCTTTCTTT. It yields the protein CASSQVSTNTEAFF.

The chain carries TRBV7-9 and TRBJ1-1; D remains unclear. The CDR3 sequence is 12 residues long. V lost 5 bases and J lost 4, with 8 bases in between. Germline CDR1 SEHNR, CDR2 FQNEAQ (reference sequence). Here the CDR3 reads CASSPLSTEAFF. As DNA, the CDR3 is TGTGCCAGCAGCCCCCTCTCCACTGAAGCTTTCTTT.

This clone was counted many times. V gene TRBV28 combines with J gene TRBJ1-1; possible D gene TRBD1, 5 bases. Trimming shortened V by 4 bases and J by 5 bases, and 11 bases separated the two germline ends. The CDR3 length is 13 residues. Germline V gene data show CDR1 as MDHEN and CDR2 as SYDVKM. CDR3 nucleotides: TGTGCCAGCAGTTGGGTTCGGGGGACTGAAGCTTTCTTT. It translates to CASSWVRGTEAFF.

The chain combines TRBV9 with TRBJ1-1; 8 bases line up with TRBD1. The junction had 9 bases not matched to a gene; V was cut back by 4 bases and J by 4 bases. Germline-derived CDR1 and CDR2 are SGDLS and YYNGEE. CDR3 length equals 15 residues. The CDR3 DNA is TGTGCCAGCAGCCCCCGACAGGGGATAGGCACTGAAGCTTTCTTT. Translation gives CASSPRQGIGTEAFF.

This chain connects TRBV5-4 to TRBJ2-7, with 8 bases lining up with TRBD2. V trimming: 0 bases; J trimming: 2 bases; junction bases outside the gene matches: 7. From germline, CDR1 is SGHNT and CDR2 YYREEE (reference sequence). This CDR3 comprises 16 residues. The CDR3 protein is CASSLGAGGPTYEQYF. The CDR3 bases are TGTGCCAGCAGCTTGGGGGCGGGGGGCCCAACCTACGAGCAGTACTTC.

In this sample, this clone turned up once. The chain joins TRBV5-1 to TRBJ2-2; 9 bases are shared with TRBD2. From germline, CDR1 is SGHRS and CDR2 YFSETQ. Trimming at V came to 4 bases and at J to 6 bases, leaving 7 bases not matched to a gene. This CDR3 has 15 residues. This chain's CDR3 is CASSGGLAGAGELFF. The CDR3 region has the DNA TGCGCCAGCAGCGGGGGACTAGCTGGGGCCGGGGAGCTGTTTTTT.

The chain recombines TRBV19 with TRBJ1-2, with D possibly matching TRBD1 (6 bases). V was trimmed by 2 bases and J by 8 bases, leaving 15 bases between them. Per germline, CDR1 LNHDA and CDR2 SQIVND (reference sequence). The CDR3 is made up of 14 amino acids. CDR3 DNA: TGTGCCAGTAGTATAACCTCAGGGGTAGGAGGCTACACCTTC. Its protein is CASSITSGVGGYTF.

The chain carries TRBV18 and TRBJ1-5; D ambiguous. The germline V gene has CDR1 KGHSH and CDR2 LQKENI. V gave up 6 bases and J gave up 2 bases, with 11 bases separating them. The CDR3 length is 14 residues. DNA for the CDR3: TGTGCCAGCTCCGCCGGACGAGGCAATCAGCCCCAGCATTTT. Its translation is CASSAGRGNQPQHF. The full variable domain, completed using reference TRBV18 and TRBJ1-5, is NAGVMQNPRHLVRRRGQEARLRCSPMKGHSHVYWYRQLPEEGLKFMVYLQKENIIDESGMPKERFSAEFPKEGPSILRIQQVVRGDSAAYFCASSAGRGNQPQHFGDGTRLSIL.

This chain links TRBV6-2 or TRBV6-3 with TRBJ1-1, with D tentatively TRBD1 (5 bases). The V gene lost 6 bases and the J gene lost 4 bases, with 21 bases spanning the gap. Per germline, CDR1 MNHEY and CDR2 SVGEGT. The CDR3 is 16 residues long. In nucleotides, the CDR3 is TGTGCCAGCAGCCCGGTAAACAGGATGGTTGTCACTGAAGCTTTCTTT. Translating gives CASSPVNRMVVTEAFF.

V gene TRBV27 combines with J gene TRBJ2-1; 8 nucleotides agree with TRBD2. Germline lookup yields CDR1 MNHEY and CDR2 SMNVEV (reference sequence). V lost 5 bases and J lost 6; bases outside the gene matches: 9. The CDR3 length is 15 residues. The CDR3 here is CASSPRGGYSNEQFF. The CDR3 nucleotides read TGTGCCAGCAGTCCCCGGGGGGGATACAGCAATGAGCAGTTCTTC.

This chain connects TRBV28 to TRBJ2-7; tentative D call: TRBD1 (5 bases). The CDR3 length is 16 residues. Germline V CDR1 and CDR2: MDHEN, SYDVKM. Trimming removed 4 bases at V and 0 bases at J, with 16 bases between. The CDR3 region is CASSSLGQDISYEQYF. The CDR3 nucleotides are TGTGCCAGCAGTTCCCTGGGGCAGGACATCTCCTACGAGCAGTACTTC. Full variable domain (missing parts from reference TRBV28 and TRBJ2-7): DVKVTQSSRYLVKRTGEKVFLECVQDMDHENMFWYRQDPGLGLRLIYFSYDVKMKEKGDIPEGYSVSREKKERFSLILESASTNQTSMYLCASSSLGQDISYEQYFGPGTRLTVT.

At least ten counts were recorded for this clone. This chain links TRBV5-1 with TRBJ1-1; perhaps TRBD1 as D (5 bases). This CDR3 contains 15 residues. V was cut by 0 bases and J by 6 bases, with 15 bases left in between. CDR1 and CDR2 from the germline V gene are SGHRS and YFSETQ. DNA of the CDR3: TGCGCCAGCAGCTTGGTGCTGGGGGAAGGGGCTGAAGCTTTCTTT. It codes for CASSLVLGEGAEAFF. Full variable domain (missing parts from reference TRBV5-1 and TRBJ1-1): KAGVTQTPRYLIKTRGQQVTLSCSPISGHRSVSWYQQTPGQGLQFLFEYFSETQRNKGNFPGRFSGRQFSNSRSEMNVSTLELGDSALYLCASSLVLGEGAEAFFGQGTRLTVV.

The chain links TRBV5-6 to TRBJ2-3; no firm D call. Trimming took off 4 bases at V and 0 bases at J, with 18 bases between the two ends. The germline V gene has CDR1 SGHDT and CDR2 YYEEEE. The CDR3 extends over 17 amino acids. The CDR3, as DNA: TGTGCCAGCAGCCAGTTGGCCGCCGCACCTAGCACAGATACGCAGTATTTT. Its protein is CASSQLAAAPSTDTQYF. Full variable domain (rest looked up from reference TRBV5-6 and TRBJ2-3): DAGVTQSPTHLIKTRGQQVTLRCSPKSGHDTVSWYQQALGQGPQFIFQYYEEEERQRGNFPDRFSGHQFPNYSSELNVNALLLGDSALYLCASSQLAAAPSTDTQYFGPGTRLTVL.

The table lists this clone with a few counts. The chain couples TRBV2 to TRBJ2-2; maybe TRBD1 (7 bases). CDR3 size: 15 residues. Trimming removed 6 bases at V and 4 bases at J, with 15 bases between. Germline values: CDR1 SNHLY, CDR2 FYNNEI. Written as DNA, the CDR3 is TGTGCCAGCAGGGAGGGACAGATAGTCACCGGGGAGCTGTTTTTT. It specifies CASREGQIVTGELFF.